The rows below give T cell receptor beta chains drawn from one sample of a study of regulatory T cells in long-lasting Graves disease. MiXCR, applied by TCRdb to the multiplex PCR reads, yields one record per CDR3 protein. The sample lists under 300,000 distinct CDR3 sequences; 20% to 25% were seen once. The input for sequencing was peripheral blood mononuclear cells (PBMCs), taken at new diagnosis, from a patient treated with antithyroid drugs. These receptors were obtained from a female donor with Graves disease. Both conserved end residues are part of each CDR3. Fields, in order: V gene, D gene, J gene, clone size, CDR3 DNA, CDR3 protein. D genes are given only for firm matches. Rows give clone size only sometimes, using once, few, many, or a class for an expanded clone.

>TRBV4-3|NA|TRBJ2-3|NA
TGCGCCAGCAGCCAACGAGGGCCTGGAGATACGCAGTATTTT
CASSQRGPGDTQYF
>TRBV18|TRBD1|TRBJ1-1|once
TGTGCCAGCTCACGCACACAGGGGGACACTGAAGCTTTCTTT
CASSRTQGDTEAFF
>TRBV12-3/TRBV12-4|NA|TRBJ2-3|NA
TGTGCCAGCAGTGCGAAGCGGGTGCGCGGTTCAGATACGCAGTATTTT
CASSAKRVRGSDTQYF
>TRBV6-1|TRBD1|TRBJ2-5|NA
TGTGCCAGCAGTGAAACAGGGGTGGAGACCCAGTACTTC
CASSETGVETQYF
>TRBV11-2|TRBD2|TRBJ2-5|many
TGTGCCAGCAGCCCCCGGGACTATTCGGGGGAGACCCAGTACTTC
CASSPRDYSGETQYF
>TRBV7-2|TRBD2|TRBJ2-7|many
TGTGCCAGCAGCTTATCTAGCGGGGGGAGCTCCTACGAGCAGTACTTC
CASSLSSGGSSYEQYF
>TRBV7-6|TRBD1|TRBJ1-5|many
TGTGCCAGCAGCTTAAACAGGGGGCTAGGGCAGCCCCAGCATTTT
CASSLNRGLGQPQHF
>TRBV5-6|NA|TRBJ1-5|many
TGTGCCAGCAGCTTTAGCAGGCGGAGCAATCAGCCCCAGCATTTT
CASSFSRRSNQPQHF
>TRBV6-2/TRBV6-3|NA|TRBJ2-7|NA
TGTGCCAGCAGCGCCCGGGACTTCTCCTACGAGCAGTACTTC
CASSARDFSYEQYF
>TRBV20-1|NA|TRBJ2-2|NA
TGCAGTGCAAGGGACACCGGGGAGCTGTTTTTT
CSARDTGELFF
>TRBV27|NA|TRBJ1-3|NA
TGTGCCAGCAGCCCAGCGGGGGGCATACCGACTGGAAACACCATATATTTT
CASSPAGGIPTGNTIYF
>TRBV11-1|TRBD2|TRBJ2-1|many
TGTGCCAGCAGCTTAGCGGGACGGACTAGCGGGGTGTACAATGAGCAGTTCTTC
CASSLAGRTSGVYNEQFF
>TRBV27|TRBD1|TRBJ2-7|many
TGTGCCAGCAGTTCCGGGACAGGCAGCGCCTACGAGCAGTACTTC
CASSSGTGSAYEQYF
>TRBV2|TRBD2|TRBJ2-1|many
TGTGCCAGCAGAGGCGGACTAGCGGGAGGTGGGCAGTTCTTC
CASRGGLAGGGQFF
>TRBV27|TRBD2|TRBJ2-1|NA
TGTGCCAGCAGTGCAAGACTAGCGGGGGGGCGCAATGAGCAGTTCTTC
CASSARLAGGRNEQFF
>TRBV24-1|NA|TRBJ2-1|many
TGTGCCACCAGTGATTTTCCCAGGGTCAATGAGCAGTTCTTC
CATSDFPRVNEQFF
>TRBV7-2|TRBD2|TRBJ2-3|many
TGTGCCAGCAGCTTAGGTCTAGCGGGAGAAGGGATGTATTTT
CASSLGLAGEGMYF
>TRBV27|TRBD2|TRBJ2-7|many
TGTGCCAGCAGTCCTCGGACTAGCGGGAGCGAGCAGTACTTC
CASSPRTSGSEQYF
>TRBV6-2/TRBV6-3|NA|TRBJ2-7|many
TGTGCCACCAGACATGGCGACATCTCCTACGAGCAGTACTTC
CATRHGDISYEQYF
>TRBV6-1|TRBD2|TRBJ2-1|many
TGTGCCAGCAGTGCGGGGGGAGGCTACAATGAGCAGTTCTTC
CASSAGGGYNEQFF
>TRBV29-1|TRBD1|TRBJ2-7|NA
TGCAGCGTAGCTCCCGGACAGGAGATCTACGAGCAGTACTTC
CSVAPGQEIYEQYF
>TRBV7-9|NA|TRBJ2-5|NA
TGTGCCAGCAGCTTAGATGGGGTCCGGGAGACCCAGTACTTC
CASSLDGVRETQYF
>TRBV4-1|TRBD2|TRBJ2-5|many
TGCGCCAGCAGACTAGTGGCGGGAGGGCAAGAGACCCAGTACTTC
CASRLVAGGQETQYF
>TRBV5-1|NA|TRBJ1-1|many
TGCGCCAGCAGCATGGGCCTGAACACTGAAGCTTTCTTT
CASSMGLNTEAFF
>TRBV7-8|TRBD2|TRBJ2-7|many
TGTGCCAGCAGCATCGGGACTAGCGGGGGGAGGGAGCAGTACTTC
CASSIGTSGGREQYF
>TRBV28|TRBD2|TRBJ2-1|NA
TGTGCCAGCAGACGCTGGACTAGCGGGTTAGGTGAGCAGTTCTTC
CASRRWTSGLGEQFF
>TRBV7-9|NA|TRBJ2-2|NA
TGTGCCAGCAGCCGGTATAGCGGATTAAACACCGGGGAGCTGTTTTTT
CASSRYSGLNTGELFF
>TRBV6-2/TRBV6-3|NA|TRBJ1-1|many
TGTGCCAGCAGTTACGGGGACTACACTGAAGCTTTCTTT
CASSYGDYTEAFF
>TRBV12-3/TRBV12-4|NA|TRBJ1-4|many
TGTGCCAGCAGTTCCTGGGGGACTAATGAAAAACTGTTTTTT
CASSSWGTNEKLFF
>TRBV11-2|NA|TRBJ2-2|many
TGTGCCAGCAGACGTCGACAGACGAACACCGGGGAGCTGTTTTTT
CASRRRQTNTGELFF
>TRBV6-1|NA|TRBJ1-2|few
TGTGCCAGCAGCCGGGATGCCCTCGGAGGCTACACCTTC
CASSRDALGGYTF
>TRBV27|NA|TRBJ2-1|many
TGTGCCAGCAGTTTAAGCAGGGGAAGAAATGAGCAGTTCTTC
CASSLSRGRNEQFF
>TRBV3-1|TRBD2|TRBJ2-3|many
TGTGCCAGCAGCCAAGATATTGGAGTAGCGGGAGAATTCGATACGCAGTATTTT
CASSQDIGVAGEFDTQYF
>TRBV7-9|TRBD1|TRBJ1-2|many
TGTGCCAGCAGCTTAGATCGGCGCGCCAGGGGGCCCCGCCATGGCTACACCTTC
CASSLDRRARGPRHGYTF
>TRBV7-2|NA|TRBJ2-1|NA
TGTGCCAGCAGCTTCCGGAACAGCTTTTACAATGAGCAGTTCTTC
CASSFRNSFYNEQFF
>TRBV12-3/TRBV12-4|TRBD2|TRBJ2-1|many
TGTGCCAGCAGCCTGAGCGGGGCAGATGAGCAGTTCTTC
CASSLSGADEQFF
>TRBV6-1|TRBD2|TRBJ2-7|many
TGTGCCAGCAGACGCCAGCGGGGGGGGGCAAACTACGAGCAGTACTTC
CASRRQRGGANYEQYF
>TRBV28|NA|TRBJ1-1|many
TGTGCCAGCAGCCTCGTCTTGGCAGGCTCGAACACTGAAGCTTTCTTT
CASSLVLAGSNTEAFF
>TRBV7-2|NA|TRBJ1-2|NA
TGTGTCAGCAGCTTAGGGCCGGGATTGGGAGGCTACACCTTC
CVSSLGPGLGGYTF
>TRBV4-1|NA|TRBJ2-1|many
TGCGCCAGCAGCCTTCTCGGGACATACTACAATGAGCAGTTCTTC
CASSLLGTYYNEQFF
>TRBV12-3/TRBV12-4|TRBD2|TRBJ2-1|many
TGTGCCAGCAGCGAGGCGGGAGGGTCCTCCTACAATGAGCAGTTCTTC
CASSEAGGSSYNEQFF
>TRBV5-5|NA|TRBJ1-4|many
TGTGCCAGCAGCTTACACAGGGACACCAATGAAAAACTGTTTTTT
CASSLHRDTNEKLFF
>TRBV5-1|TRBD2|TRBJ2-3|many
TGCGCCAGCAGAGTAAAACGGGGGGGCACAGATACGCAGTATTTT
CASRVKRGGTDTQYF
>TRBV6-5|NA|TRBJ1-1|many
TGTGCCAGCAGTTCCCCTACAGTGAACACTGAAGCTTTCTTT
CASSSPTVNTEAFF
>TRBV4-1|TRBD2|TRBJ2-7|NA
TGCGCCAGCAGCCAAGATGGCGGACTAGCGGGACAGGGGACCTACGAGCAGTACTTC
CASSQDGGLAGQGTYEQYF
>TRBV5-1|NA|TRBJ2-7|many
TGTGCCAGCAGCCTAGGACAGATCCTCTCCTACGAGCAGTACTTC
CASSLGQILSYEQYF
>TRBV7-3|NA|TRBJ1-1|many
TGTGCCAGCAGCCTGGGCAGGGCGGACACTGAAGCTTTCTTT
CASSLGRADTEAFF
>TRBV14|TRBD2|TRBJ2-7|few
TGTGCCAGCAGCCAAGGATGGGTAGCGGGAGCCTACGAGCAGTACTTC
CASSQGWVAGAYEQYF